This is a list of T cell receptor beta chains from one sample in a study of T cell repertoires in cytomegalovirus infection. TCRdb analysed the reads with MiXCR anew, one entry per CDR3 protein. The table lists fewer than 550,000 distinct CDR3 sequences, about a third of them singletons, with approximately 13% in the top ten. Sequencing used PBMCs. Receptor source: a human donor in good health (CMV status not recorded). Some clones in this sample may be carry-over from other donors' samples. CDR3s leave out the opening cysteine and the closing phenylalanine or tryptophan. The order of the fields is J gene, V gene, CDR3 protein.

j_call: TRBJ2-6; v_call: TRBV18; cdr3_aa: ASSPLTGSRTSGANVLT
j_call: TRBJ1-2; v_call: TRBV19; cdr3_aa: ASSREGQGTYGYT
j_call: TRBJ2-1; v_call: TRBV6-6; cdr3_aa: ASSYERGPSGLTIEQF
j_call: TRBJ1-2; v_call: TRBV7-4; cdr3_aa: ASSLENNYGYA
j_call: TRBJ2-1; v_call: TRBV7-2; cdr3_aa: ASSPPGVSSYNEQF
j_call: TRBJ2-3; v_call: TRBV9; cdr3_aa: ASRDGTQY
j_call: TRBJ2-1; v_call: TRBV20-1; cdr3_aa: SATGTGYILTSDEQF
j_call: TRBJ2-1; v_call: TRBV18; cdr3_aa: ASSPGASGAANEQF
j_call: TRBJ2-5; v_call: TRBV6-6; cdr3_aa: ASSYSSGTQY
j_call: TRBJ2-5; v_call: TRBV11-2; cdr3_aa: ASSPSTDQETQY
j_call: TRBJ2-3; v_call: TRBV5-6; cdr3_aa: ASRGRGQTDTQY
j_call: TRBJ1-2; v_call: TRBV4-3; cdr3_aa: ASSQDDRTVRANYGYT
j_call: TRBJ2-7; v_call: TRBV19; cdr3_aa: ASSTGLGSYEQY
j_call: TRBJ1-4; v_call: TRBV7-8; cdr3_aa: ASSLAGYNEKLF
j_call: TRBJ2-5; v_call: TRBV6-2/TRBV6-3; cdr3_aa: ASSYGLGAVETQY
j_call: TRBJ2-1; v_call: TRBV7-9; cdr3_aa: ASSSKGGGGLTYNEQF
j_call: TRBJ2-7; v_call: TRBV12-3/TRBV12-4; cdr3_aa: ASSFGGAAEQY
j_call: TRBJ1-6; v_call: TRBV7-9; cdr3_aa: ASSLGMTSDSPLH
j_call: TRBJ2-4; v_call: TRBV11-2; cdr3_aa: ASSFKEGNIQY
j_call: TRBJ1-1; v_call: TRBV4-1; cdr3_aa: ASSQGRGSPTF
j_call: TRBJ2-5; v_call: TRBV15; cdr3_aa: ATSRDKGQETQY
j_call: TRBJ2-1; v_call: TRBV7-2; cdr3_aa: ASSQARERHNEQF
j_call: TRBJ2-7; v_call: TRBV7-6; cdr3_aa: ASSTARDRPTEQY
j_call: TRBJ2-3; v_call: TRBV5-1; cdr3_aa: ASSAHQTDTQY
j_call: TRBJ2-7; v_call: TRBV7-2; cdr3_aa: ASSLGNRVANEQY
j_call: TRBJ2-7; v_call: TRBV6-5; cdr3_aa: ASSSPREIAYEQY
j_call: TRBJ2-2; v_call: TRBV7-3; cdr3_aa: ASSPVRGRNTGELF
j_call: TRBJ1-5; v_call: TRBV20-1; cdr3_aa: SASGTAYSNQPQH
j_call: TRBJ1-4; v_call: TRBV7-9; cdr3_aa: ASSPRWEATNEKLF
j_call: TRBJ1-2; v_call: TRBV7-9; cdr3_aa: ASSPARAGGYVPYGYT
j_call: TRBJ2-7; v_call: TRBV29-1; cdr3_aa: SAGPDAVEQY
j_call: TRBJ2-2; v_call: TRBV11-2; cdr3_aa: ASSPDLTSTGELF
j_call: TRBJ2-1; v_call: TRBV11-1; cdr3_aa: SSSAPLAGGPGGEQF
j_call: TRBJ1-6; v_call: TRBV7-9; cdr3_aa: ASSSPLERGSPLH
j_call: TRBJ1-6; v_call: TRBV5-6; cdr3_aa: ASSYGGEDSPLH
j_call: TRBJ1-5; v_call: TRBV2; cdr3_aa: ASSEGGGRNNQPQH
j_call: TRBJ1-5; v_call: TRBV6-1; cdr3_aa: ASSEVYRDSNQPQH
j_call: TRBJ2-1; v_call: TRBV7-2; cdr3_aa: ASSRRSGGSEQF
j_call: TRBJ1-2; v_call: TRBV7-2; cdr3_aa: ASSRGGYAYGYT
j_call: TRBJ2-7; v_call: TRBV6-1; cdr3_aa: ASRPPGQGYEQY
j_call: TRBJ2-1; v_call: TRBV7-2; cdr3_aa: ASSSPGTSGSSSYTEQF
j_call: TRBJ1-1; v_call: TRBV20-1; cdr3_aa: SGTTGLNTEAF
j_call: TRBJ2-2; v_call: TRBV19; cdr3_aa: ASTTTGGNTGELF
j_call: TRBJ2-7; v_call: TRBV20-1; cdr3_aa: SARGRTTSGEQY
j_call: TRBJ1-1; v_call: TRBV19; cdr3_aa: ASASGTKTEAF
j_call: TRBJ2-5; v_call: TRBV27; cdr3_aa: ASSFLGGSARTQY
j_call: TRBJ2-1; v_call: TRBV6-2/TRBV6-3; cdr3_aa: ASSKEGKRERRGEQF
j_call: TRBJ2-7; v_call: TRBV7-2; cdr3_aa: ASSLESTGTGREQY
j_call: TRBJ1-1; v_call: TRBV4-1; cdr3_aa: ASSQFSLGQMNTEAF
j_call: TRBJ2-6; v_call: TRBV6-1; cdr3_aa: ASPPGTGVPGGANVLT
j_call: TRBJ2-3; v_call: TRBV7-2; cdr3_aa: ASTDQPTDTQY
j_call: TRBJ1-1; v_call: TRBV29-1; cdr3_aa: SVTNTEAF
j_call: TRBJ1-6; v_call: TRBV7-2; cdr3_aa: ASSLGTGSSPLH
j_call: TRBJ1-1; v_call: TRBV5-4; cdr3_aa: ASSSPSDRANTEAF